This entry lists 6 T cell receptor beta chains sequenced from one sample in a study of T cell clonality in common variable immunodeficiency. Method: immunoSEQ multiplex PCR; TCRdb's copy keeps in-frame clones and lacks some. The repertoire yields about 39,000 clones, none seen only once; the top ten contain roughly 1.4%. The sample was peripheral blood mononuclear cells. The receptor set was obtained from a person between 18 and 69 years old in good health.

This clone was counted at least ten times. The CDR3 end is not reached by the read, which stops 3 residues before it; the germline J gene fills it in. The V gene is TRBV29-1, the J gene TRBJ2-3; D perhaps matches TRBD2 (6 bases). Trimming stripped 4 bases from V and 7 bases from J, with 21 bases between. From germline, CDR1 is SQVTM and CDR2 ANQGSEA. The CDR3 has 15 residues. The covered CDR3 bases are TGCAGCGTTGGATCTAGCCGGGACTCTTTAAATACG. Its translation: CSVGSSRDSLNT. In full, the CDR3 is CSVGSSRDSLNTQYF.

The table lists this clone with many counts. The read halts 3 residues ahead of the CDR3 end, with the missing end drawn from the germline J gene. The chain is built from TRBV4-2 and TRBJ2-7; 9 bases map to TRBD1. CDR1 and CDR2 from the germline V gene are LGHNA and YNFKEQ. CDR3 length equals 18 residues. Unmatched junction bases numbered 12, after V lost 0 bases and J lost 3 bases. The CDR3 protein is CASSQETGGSISYYEQYF. Incomplete CDR3 DNA: TGTGCCAGCAGCCAAGAAACAGGGGGCTCAATTTCCTACTACGAG.

The sample holds a few counts of this clone. The read terminates 3 residues before the CDR3 end, so the remaining end is supplied by the germline J gene. Other DNA sequences in the sample encode the same CDR3. The chain carries TRBV19 and TRBJ2-3; TRBD2 matches at 7 bases. This CDR3 contains 11 residues. With 6 bases clipped from V and 6 bases from J, the junction kept 0 bases outside the gene matches. From germline, CDR1 is LNHDA and CDR2 SQIVND (reference sequence). CDR3 bases read: TGTGCCAGTAGCGGGGGGGATACG. Amino acids: CASSGGDT. The CDR3 in full is CASSGGDTQYF.

Many counts were recorded for this clone. The missing CDR3 end, 3 residues past where the read stops, is filled in from the germline J gene. This chain connects TRBV20-1 to TRBJ2-7; 9 positions agree with TRBD2. Trimming cost V 1 base and J 4 bases; bases outside gene matches: 11. This CDR3 region has 16 residues. Germline CDR1 is DFQATT and CDR2 is SNEGSKA (reference sequence). CDR3 in amino acids: CSARASFSGSTYEQYF. The DNA read from the CDR3 is TGCAGTGCTAGAGCTTCCTTTAGCGGGAGTACGTACGAG.

Many counts were recorded for this clone. From the germline J gene comes the end of the CDR3, since the read stops 3 residues before it. This chain joins TRBV5-1 and TRBJ1-2; tentative D call: TRBD1 (6 bases). The CDR3 has 14 residues. The germline V gene has CDR1 SGHRS and CDR2 YFSETQ. Deletions cut 4 bases from V and 5 bases from J, with 15 bases between. CDR3 bases read: TGCGCCAGCAGCGAGGGAGGACAGCTTTATGGC. It encodes CASSEGGQLYG. The complete CDR3 sequence is CASSEGGQLYGYTF.

This clone appeared many times. Read sequence stops 3 residues before the CDR3 end, and the germline J gene provides the missing end. V and J are TRBV5-1 and TRBJ2-1; 10 positions agree with TRBD2. The germline V gene encodes CDR1 SGHRS and CDR2 YFSETQ. The CDR3 has 17 residues. The ends lost 4 bases at V and 0 bases at J; junction bases unmatched: 7. The sequenced part of the CDR3 DNA is TGCGCCAGCAGCGCTACTAGCGGGAAGAGCTCCTACAATGAG. This codes for CASSATSGKSSYNE. The entire CDR3 reads CASSATSGKSSYNEQFF.